This TCR beta chain was obtained from a study of blood T cells in healthy people across ages. Germline CDR1 SQVTM, CDR2 ANQGSEA. The CDR3 consists of 14 residues. The V gene lost 6 bases and the J gene lost 2 bases, with 15 bases spanning the gap. The use of a sample-barcoded 5' primer and a J-beta primer mix characterized a second PCR of roughly 6 to 11 cycles. One entry per CDR3 protein results from TCRdb running MiXCR on the 5' RACE reads. The sample contains 1,500,000 or so distinct CDR3 sequences, 35% to 45% of which appear only once. This clonotype was recorded many times. The chain uses TRBV29-1 and TRBJ2-3, with TRBD1 as a possible D gene (6 bases). Sample: blood. This TCR was sampled from a young woman in good health. CDR3 sequence (DNA): TGCAGCGTACTTTCCGGGACAACCACAGATACGCAGTATTTT. Amino acid sequence: CSVLSGTTTDTQYF.